A selection of T cell receptor beta chains follows, all from one sample in a study of T-cell memory formation after mild COVID-19. Each CDR3 protein gets one entry after TCRdb re-called the 5' RACE reads with MiXCR. The data show 250,000 to 400,000 distinct CDR3 sequences, 14% seen once. The sample taken for sequencing was PBMCs or a T cell subset sorted from them (not recorded which). All receptors derive from a man aged 18 to 29 who had mild COVID-19 (a few samples of this study predate the infection). Cell type and time point are not known. The CDR3 runs from the conserved cysteine through the conserved F or W. Each record gives: V gene, J gene, CDR3 protein.

V: TRBV3-1
J: TRBJ1-6
CDR3: CASRPTGLVTSPLHF

V: TRBV5-4
J: TRBJ2-7
CDR3: CASSFGVTSEQYF

V: TRBV5-1
J: TRBJ1-4
CDR3: CASSRDGTTNEKLFF

V: TRBV6-6
J: TRBJ2-5
CDR3: CASSPTRMETQYF

V: TRBV21-1
J: TRBJ1-6
CDR3: CASSKVPHSYNSPLHF

V: TRBV7-8
J: TRBJ1-3
CDR3: CASSGGRNTIYF

V: TRBV7-9
J: TRBJ1-2
CDR3: CASSLGRLRDSNYGYTF

V: TRBV7-6
J: TRBJ1-2
CDR3: CASSLAEGNYGYTF

V: TRBV4-2
J: TRBJ2-2
CDR3: CASSQAVSGTGELFF

V: TRBV6-2/TRBV6-3
J: TRBJ2-1
CDR3: CASTYSEHNEQFF

V: TRBV4-3
J: TRBJ2-1
CDR3: CASSQDSGSDGRVEAYNEQFF

V: TRBV20-1
J: TRBJ2-2
CDR3: CSARDRGGIPGELFF

V: TRBV7-9
J: TRBJ1-4
CDR3: CASSFTGTYDEKLFF

V: TRBV5-1
J: TRBJ2-5
CDR3: CASSYPGGGQETQYF

V: TRBV5-4
J: TRBJ2-5
CDR3: CASSLREFGTQYF

V: TRBV6-1
J: TRBJ2-7
CDR3: CASSSRDRVGEQYF

V: TRBV7-2
J: TRBJ1-1
CDR3: CASSKGQSFTEAFF

V: TRBV7-3
J: TRBJ2-5
CDR3: CASSPGTVLRETQYF

V: TRBV4-3
J: TRBJ2-5
CDR3: CASSQGAGVGETQYF

V: TRBV19
J: TRBJ1-2
CDR3: CASSSGQTTDGYTF

V: TRBV2
J: TRBJ1-1
CDR3: CASSEHSLKAFF

V: TRBV28
J: TRBJ2-5
CDR3: CASSFLDGIQETQYF

V: TRBV5-1
J: TRBJ2-2
CDR3: CASSLGLPAIAGELFF

V: TRBV4-1
J: TRBJ2-5
CDR3: CASSPRRQGVGETQYF

V: TRBV5-1
J: TRBJ2-5
CDR3: CASSSDREETQYF

V: TRBV7-2
J: TRBJ1-6
CDR3: CASSSLRAGNSPLHF

V: TRBV4-3
J: TRBJ2-2
CDR3: CASSQVNNPGELFF

V: TRBV4-1
J: TRBJ1-1
CDR3: CASSHEKTRKLVTEAFF

V: TRBV4-1
J: TRBJ1-2
CDR3: CASSQYQGGNYGYTF

V: TRBV7-9
J: TRBJ2-1
CDR3: CASSLPPGEQFF

V: TRBV7-8
J: TRBJ2-7
CDR3: CASSLLRQGWTSGTYEQYF

V: TRBV12-3/TRBV12-4
J: TRBJ2-7
CDR3: CASSGVEQYF

V: TRBV30
J: TRBJ2-7
CDR3: CAWMEQGTAYEQYF

V: TRBV11-2
J: TRBJ2-1
CDR3: CASSLRTGQQFF

V: TRBV6-5
J: TRBJ1-4
CDR3: CASSYVGTGKEKLFF

V: TRBV6-4
J: TRBJ2-3
CDR3: CASSDSSSTDTQYF

V: TRBV27
J: TRBJ2-1
CDR3: CASSQLTGWQFF

V: TRBV29-1
J: TRBJ2-3
CDR3: CSVIPVSTDTQYF

V: TRBV7-9
J: TRBJ1-5
CDR3: CASSLGLGQPQHF

V: TRBV7-2
J: TRBJ2-1
CDR3: CASSRITDEQFF

V: TRBV10-3
J: TRBJ1-4
CDR3: CAISEKGGDESEKLFF

V: TRBV20-1
J: TRBJ1-1
CDR3: CSARDRMNTEAFF

V: TRBV10-3
J: TRBJ1-5
CDR3: CAISELQGNQPQHF

V: TRBV5-1
J: TRBJ2-1
CDR3: CASSPFRQGNEQFF

V: TRBV7-2
J: TRBJ1-5
CDR3: CASSLVAGGYQPQHF

V: TRBV7-2
J: TRBJ2-1
CDR3: CASSLGLAPNEQFF

V: TRBV5-1
J: TRBJ2-3
CDR3: CASTPLGGVATSTDTQYF

V: TRBV20-1
J: TRBJ1-1
CDR3: CSARRSRVGNTEAFF

V: TRBV11-2
J: TRBJ1-2
CDR3: CASSSRDTTNYGYTF

V: TRBV4-1
J: TRBJ2-3
CDR3: CASSQVAGGADTQYF

V: TRBV5-4
J: TRBJ2-5
CDR3: CASSPEMEETQYF

V: TRBV3-1
J: TRBJ1-2
CDR3: CASSLLQGAYGYTF

V: TRBV20-1
J: TRBJ1-1
CDR3: CSARDTVNTEAFF

V: TRBV5-1
J: TRBJ2-3
CDR3: CASSLASGLADRTDTQYF

V: TRBV5-4
J: TRBJ2-7
CDR3: CASSSGGGRGSEQYF